This T cell receptor (beta chain) was sequenced in a study of blood T cells in healthy people across ages. CDR3 length: 15 residues. Germline-derived CDR1 and CDR2 are SGDLS and YYNGEE. With 4 bases clipped from V and 8 bases from J, the junction kept 13 bases outside the gene matches. This clonotype was observed a few times. Its target is unknown. Points from the study as a whole: Older individuals had lower TCR beta diversity per million T cells (the decline was roughly linear). There were more naive CD4+ cells and higher diversity in long-lived donors than in aged donors.

Next came a second PCR, run for about 6 to 12 cycles, which used a sample-barcoded 5' primer along with a J-beta primer mix. A single record per CDR3 protein comes from TCRdb applying MiXCR to the 5' RACE reads. The table records 630,000 or so distinct CDR3 sequences, roughly 30% of them present only once. Sequenced material: blood. This clonotype was sampled from a woman of 80 years or more in good health. V usage is TRBV9 and J usage is TRBJ1-2; 8 nucleotides match TRBD1. The CDR3 DNA reads TGTGCCAGCAGCCCCCTGGCGAGGACAGGGCGCGGCTACACCTTC. Its translation: CASSPLARTGRGYTF.